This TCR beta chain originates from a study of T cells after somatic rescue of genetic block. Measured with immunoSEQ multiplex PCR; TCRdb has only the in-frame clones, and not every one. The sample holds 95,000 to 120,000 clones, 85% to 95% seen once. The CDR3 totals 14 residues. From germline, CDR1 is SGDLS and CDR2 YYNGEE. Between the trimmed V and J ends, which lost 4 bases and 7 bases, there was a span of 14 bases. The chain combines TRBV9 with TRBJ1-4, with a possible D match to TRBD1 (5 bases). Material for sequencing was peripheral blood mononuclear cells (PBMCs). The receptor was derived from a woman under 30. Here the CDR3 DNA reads TGTGCCAGCAGCAACTGGGGACCCGGTGAAAAACTGTTTTTT. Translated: CASSNWGPGEKLFF.